The rows below give T cell receptor beta chains drawn from one sample of a study of PD-1 blockade in mismatch repair-deficient tumors. TCRdb's copy holds only in-frame clones and misses some; the assay was immunoSEQ multiplex PCR. The table records around 130,000 clones, around nine tenths of them present only once. Source: peripheral blood, taken approximately 71 weeks after starting pembrolizumab. The receptors originated from an adult with mismatch repair-deficient cancer. CDR3s include the opening cysteine and the closing phenylalanine or tryptophan.

TRBV7-9	TRBJ2-1	CATFSRTGSYNEQFF
TRBV7-9	TRBJ1-5	CASSSTRDQPQHF
TRBV19	TRBJ1-1	CASREVQAAEAFF
TRBV19	TRBJ2-7	CASSGIPDSYEQYF
TRBV30	TRBJ2-1	CAWSLTSGRAGEQFF
TRBV5-6	TRBJ2-5	CASSATGLRETQYF
TRBV5-4	TRBJ2-1	CASSLVDRNINNEQFF
TRBV6-5	TRBJ2-5	CASRDRTQQETQYF
TRBV5-1	TRBJ1-1	CASSPLGLSNTEAFF
TRBV11-2	TRBJ2-7	CASRKDSFYEQYF
TRBV9	TRBJ1-3	CASSASGTAGNTIYF
TRBV4-1	TRBJ1-1	CASSQERNTEAFF
TRBV9	TRBJ2-1	CASSHQTGKGDEQFF
TRBV15	TRBJ1-3	CATSRDQFGGNTIYF
TRBV29-1	TRBJ1-2	CSVEWGMENGYTF
TRBV19	TRBJ2-7	CASSKGRAYEQYF
TRBV15	TRBJ2-2	CATSSLGLAVFSTGELFF
TRBV7-2	TRBJ2-2	CASSLLGNTGELFF
TRBV6-1	TRBJ2-7	CASSEWGSYEQYF
TRBV29-1	TRBJ2-1	CSVIRAGGEQFF
TRBV11-2	TRBJ2-5	CASNQRGLPTGTQYF
TRBV7-3	TRBJ2-1	CASSSDSGSPYNEQFF
TRBV5-4	TRBJ2-7	CASSPGQGTSYEQYF
TRBV28	TRBJ2-3	CASSAIPGSSGNTDTQYF
TRBV27	TRBJ1-4	CASSFAGGEKLFF
TRBV11-2	TRBJ2-1	CASSLVLAPEQFF
TRBV5-6	TRBJ2-7	CASSLGTGVYEQYF
TRBV18	TRBJ2-5	CASSGLNQETQYF
TRBV7-6	TRBJ2-7	CASSPTGGEQYF
TRBV4-3	TRBJ2-1	CASSQEWAGLVHNEQFF